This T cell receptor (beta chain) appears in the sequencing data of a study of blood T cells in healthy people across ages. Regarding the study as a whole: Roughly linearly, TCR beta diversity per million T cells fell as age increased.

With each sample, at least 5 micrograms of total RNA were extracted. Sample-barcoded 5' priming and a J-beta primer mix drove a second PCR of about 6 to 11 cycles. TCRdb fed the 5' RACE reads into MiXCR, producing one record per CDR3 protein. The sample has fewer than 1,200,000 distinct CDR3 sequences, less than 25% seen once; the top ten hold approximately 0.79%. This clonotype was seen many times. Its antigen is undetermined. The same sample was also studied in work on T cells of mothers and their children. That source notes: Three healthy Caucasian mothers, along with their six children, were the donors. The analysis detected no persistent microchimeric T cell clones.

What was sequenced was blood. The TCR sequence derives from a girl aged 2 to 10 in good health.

CDR3 residues: CASSWTSGEADTQYF. The CDR3 DNA reads TGTGCCAGCAGCTGGACTAGCGGGGAGGCCGATACGCAGTATTTT. The rearrangement joins TRBV7-2 to TRBJ2-3, with 12 bases that match TRBD2. Germline V gene lookup returns CDR1 SGHTA and CDR2 FQGNSA. Losses at the gene ends were 4 bases for V and 6 bases for J; bases not matched to a gene: 5. CDR3 size: 15 residues.